Below are 13 T cell receptor beta chains sequenced from a single sample in a study of glioma-infiltrating T cells after dendritic cell vaccination. Libraries were prepared by immunoSEQ multiplex PCR; TCRdb keeps only in-frame clonotypes and omits some of them. The data show about 82,000 clones, around 90% seen once. Here the sequenced sample was blood, taken before dendritic cell vaccination. Receptor source: a human donor with glioblastoma.

This rearrangement joins TRBV5-1 to TRBJ1-2; 12 nucleotides match TRBD1. The CDR3 runs to 16 residues. Trimming took 4 bases from V and 5 from J; bases not matched to a gene: 9. In germline, CDR1 is SGHRS, CDR2 YFSETQ. The CDR3 nucleotides read TGCGCCAGCAGCCCTCCGGGACAGGGGGCGATTTATGGCTACACCTTC. Translation gives CASSPPGQGAIYGYTF.

V gene TRBV5-8 combines with J gene TRBJ2-5; TRBD2 is a possible D gene (6 bases). Germline CDR1 SGHTS, CDR2 YDEGEE. V lost 4 bases and J lost 5, with 15 bases in between. The CDR3 is 14 residues long. The CDR3 region has the DNA TGTGCCAGCAGCACAAGCCATGCGGGGGAGACCCAGTACTTC. Its protein product is CASSTSHAGETQYF.

V usage is TRBV15 and J usage is TRBJ1-6; 7 bases agree with TRBD1. The CDR3 consists of 15 residues. Trimming at V came to 3 bases and at J to 6 bases, leaving 5 bases not matched to a gene. The germline V gene encodes CDR1 LNHNV and CDR2 YYDKDF (reference sequence). The CDR3 sequence: CATSSSAGGNSPLHF. Here the CDR3 DNA reads TGTGCCACCAGCAGTTCGGCAGGGGGTAATTCACCCCTCCACTTT.

The chain has TRBV20-1 and TRBJ1-4; the D gene is possibly TRBD1 (6 bases). Trimming took 3 bases from V and 14 from J, leaving 13 bases between them. Germline V gene lookup returns CDR1 DFQATT and CDR2 SNEGSKA (reference sequence). The CDR3 is made up of 11 amino acids. The CDR3 DNA reads as TGCAGTGCTAGTCAGGGAAGGGGGCTGTTTTTT. It is translated as CSASQGRGLFF.

V gene TRBV5-5 combines with J gene TRBJ2-1, with a weak D call TRBD1 (7 bases). Germline loops: CDR1 SGHKS, CDR2 YYEKEE (reference sequence). The V and J ends lost 4 bases and 4 bases respectively, with 15 bases between them. This CDR3 region has 15 residues. CDR3 region: CASSPGGLVYNEQFF. The CDR3 DNA follows: TGTGCCAGCAGCCCAGGGGGGCTGGTGTACAATGAGCAGTTCTTC.

This chain joins TRBV30 and TRBJ1-2; 11 bases align to TRBD1. CDR1 GTSNPN and CDR2 SVGIG come from the germline V gene (reference sequence). CDR3 size: 14 residues. The V gene end was trimmed by 0 bases and the J gene end by 5 bases; junction bases not matched to a gene: 2. Here the CDR3 reads CAWSVGQGAYGYTF. DNA of the CDR3: TGTGCCTGGAGTGTCGGACAGGGGGCATATGGCTACACCTTC.

The gene calls are TRBV18 and TRBJ1-2; no clear D. The CDR3 has 15 residues. The germline gives CDR1 KGHSH, CDR2 LQKENI. The V end lost 0 bases, the J end lost 7 bases, and 15 bases lay between the germline ends. The chain's CDR3 is CASSPPEGEYAGYTF. For the CDR3, the DNA is TGTGCCAGCTCACCACCGGAGGGAGAATACGCTGGCTACACCTTC.

This chain joins TRBV20-1 and TRBJ1-1; 9 bases match TRBD1. J gave up 10 bases and V 6 bases, and 3 bases lay outside the gene matches. The CDR3 consists of 10 residues. Germline-derived CDR1 and CDR2 are DFQATT and SNEGSKA (reference sequence). The CDR3 here is CSAWTGAAFF. As DNA, the CDR3 is TGCAGTGCCTGGACAGGGGCAGCTTTCTTT.

The rearrangement links TRBV19 to TRBJ1-1, with a weak D call TRBD1 (6 bases). There are 14 residues in the CDR3. Germline-derived CDR1 and CDR2 are LNHDA and SQIVND (reference sequence). V was pared by 10 bases and J by 2 bases, with 17 bases between. CDR3 bases: TGTGCCATACGGCAGACAGGATTTAACACTGAAGCTTTCTTT. Encoded protein: CAIRQTGFNTEAFF.

This chain links TRBV30 with TRBJ2-4; tentatively, D is TRBD2 (5 bases). The length of the CDR3 is 14 residues. In germline, CDR1 is GTSNPN, CDR2 SVGIG (reference sequence). V was cut by 3 bases and J by 0 bases, with 9 bases left in between. The CDR3 loop is CAWSRGLAKNIQYF. In DNA, the CDR3 is TGTGCCTGGAGCAGAGGACTAGCCAAAAACATTCAGTACTTC.

This chain joins TRBV18 and TRBJ1-6; unclear D gene. Germline V gene sequence: CDR1 KGHSH, CDR2 LQKENI. CDR3 size: 14 residues. V shed 3 bases and J shed 6 bases, with 9 bases lying between them. The CDR3 nucleotides read TGTGCCAGCTCACCCGCTACAGTTAATTCACCCCTCCACTTT. Translated, it gives CASSPATVNSPLHF.

The chain employs TRBV11-2 and TRBJ1-1, with D perhaps matching TRBD1 (5 bases). Trimming stripped 6 bases from V and 0 bases from J, with 14 bases between. This CDR3 region has 15 residues. CDR1 SGHAT and CDR2 FQNNGV come from the germline V gene. In DNA form, the CDR3 reads TGTGCCAGCAGGAATCCCGGGGGATTGAACACTGAAGCTTTCTTT. Its translation: CASRNPGGLNTEAFF.

This rearrangement joins TRBV25-1 to TRBJ1-1; 7 bases map to TRBD1. The V gene's germline CDR1 is MGHDK and CDR2 SYGVNS. J gave up 6 bases and V 8 bases, and 3 bases lay outside the gene matches. CDR3 size: 11 residues. CDR3 sequence: CASEGAAEAFF. For the CDR3, the DNA is TGTGCCAGCGAGGGGGCGGCTGAAGCTTTCTTT.